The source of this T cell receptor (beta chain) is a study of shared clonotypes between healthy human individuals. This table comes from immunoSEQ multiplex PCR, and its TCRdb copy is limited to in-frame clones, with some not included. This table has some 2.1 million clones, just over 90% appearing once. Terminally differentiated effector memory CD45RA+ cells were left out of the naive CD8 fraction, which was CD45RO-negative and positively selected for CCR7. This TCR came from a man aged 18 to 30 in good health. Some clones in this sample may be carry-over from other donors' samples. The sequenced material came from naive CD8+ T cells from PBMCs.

For the CDR3, the DNA is TGTGCCAGTAGTATCGGGAAGTCCTCTGGAAACACCATATATTTT. Its protein product is CASSIGKSSGNTIYF. This rearrangement joins TRBV19 to TRBJ1-3; D gene uncertain. The germline gives CDR1 LNHDA, CDR2 SQIVND (reference sequence). The CDR3 runs 15 residues. V dropped 3 bases and J dropped 0 bases, with 9 bases sitting between them.